What follows describes a single TCR beta chain. The CDR3 is 17 amino acids. V was clipped by 5 bases and J by 0 bases, with 14 bases between them. CDR1 and CDR2 from the germline V gene are MDHEN and SYDVKM. Only in-frame clones appear in the TCRdb table, and some are missing; sequencing was by immunoSEQ multiplex PCR. The top ten hold around 1.5% of the sample, which has around 100,000 clones, about 90% seen once. These data originate in a study of T cells after somatic rescue of genetic block. The chain recombines TRBV28 with TRBJ1-6; D ambiguous. Sequences were obtained from peripheral blood mononuclear cells (PBMCs). The receptor's source is a young woman. CDR3 sequence (DNA): TGTGCCAGCAGTCCCGAAGACGTTAGCTCCTATAATTCACCCCTCCACTTT. This translates into CASSPEDVSSYNSPLHF.